Below are 5 T cell receptor beta chains sequenced from a single sample in a study of blood T cell repertoires in COVID-19. The protocol was immunoSEQ multiplex PCR, while the TCRdb copy is restricted to in-frame clones and leaves out a portion. The data show 180,000 or so clones, roughly 84% seen once. Sequenced material: peripheral blood. Receptor source: a man between 60 and 70 years old who had recovered from COVID-19.

The gene calls are TRBV5-1 and TRBJ1-5; maybe TRBD1 (6 bases). V lost 0 bases, J lost 5 bases, and 12 bases lay in between. This CDR3 region has 15 residues. CDR1 is SGHRS and CDR2 is YFSETQ in the germline V gene. The CDR3, as DNA: TGCGCCAGCAGCTTGGCCGGGACAACGGATCAGCCCCAGCATTTT. It codes for CASSLAGTTDQPQHF.

The V and J genes are TRBV7-2 and TRBJ2-3; 8 nucleotides match TRBD2. Germline V gives CDR1 SGHTA, CDR2 FQGNSA. The CDR3 loop spans 18 amino acids. Unmatched junction bases numbered 14, after V lost 1 base and J lost 5 bases. In DNA, the CDR3 is TGTGCCAGCAGCTTAGTAAAGGCCGGGGGGGGCTTCGGAGATACGCAGTATTTT. Encoded protein: CASSLVKAGGGFGDTQYF.

J is TRBJ1-2 and V is TRBV7-2, with D possibly TRBD1 on 6 matching bases. With 6 bases removed from V and 7 bases from J, the gap between germline ends came to 18 bases. The CDR3 is 14 amino acids. From germline, CDR1 is SGHTA and CDR2 FQGNSA. CDR3 loop: CASSPAGRGGGYTF. The CDR3 coding sequence is TGTGCCAGCAGTCCGGCGGGCAGGGGCGGTGGCTACACCTTC.

This rearrangement joins TRBV5-1 to TRBJ2-1, with TRBD2 matching 8 bases. In germline, CDR1 is SGHRS, CDR2 YFSETQ. This CDR3 spans 16 amino acids. Losses at the gene ends were 3 bases for V and 4 bases for J; bases not matched to a gene: 9. The CDR3 DNA reads TGCGCCAGCAGCTCGGGCTGGGCGGGGGGTTACAATGAGCAGTTCTTC. Translated, it gives CASSSGWAGGYNEQFF. Filled out from reference TRBV5-1 and TRBJ2-1, the complete variable domain reads KAGVTQTPRYLIKTRGQQVTLSCSPISGHRSVSWYQQTPGQGLQFLFEYFSETQRNKGNFPGRFSGRQFSNSRSEMNVSTLELGDSALYLCASSSGWAGGYNEQFFGPGTRLTVL.

The CDR3 spells CASSLPLAGGLDTQYF. The CDR3 DNA reads as TGTGCCAGCAGCCTACCACTAGCGGGGGGTTTGGATACGCAGTATTTT. This sequence joins TRBV3-1 (or the pseudogene TRBV3-2) and TRBJ2-3; 12 positions match TRBD2. CDR3 length: 16 residues. J gave up 6 bases and V 4 bases, and 8 bases lay outside the gene matches. Germline loops: CDR1 LGHDT, CDR2 YNNKEL (reference sequence).